This record concerns one T cell receptor beta chain sequence. The record originates from a study of blood T cell repertoires in COVID-19. The overall study: PBMCs, B-cell-depleted T cells, or T cells provided the cDNA or gDNA that made up the material.

The V gene's germline CDR1 is SNHLY and CDR2 FYNNEI. V was trimmed by 4 bases and J by 0 bases, leaving 7 bases between them. This CDR3 contains 13 residues. Repertoires were generated with immunoSEQ multiplex PCR, while TCRdb's copy carries only in-frame clones and drops some. Of around 100,000 clones listed, approximately 90% are singletons. The sequence was obtained from a man aged 45-65 years with acute or convalescent COVID-19. Sequencing was done on a sample of peripheral blood. The chain carries TRBV2 and TRBJ2-7; TRBD2 might be the D (5 bases). The CDR3 DNA sequence: TGTGCCAGCAGTGGGACTGGCTCCTACGAGCAGTACTTC. It specifies CASSGTGSYEQYF.